Following are 16 T cell receptor beta chains from one sample sequenced in a study of blood T cell repertoires in COVID-19. Measured with immunoSEQ multiplex PCR; TCRdb has only the in-frame clones, and not every one. The table lists roughly 290,000 clones, roughly 87% of them singletons. The material sequenced was PBMCs or T cells enriched from blood (not recorded which). All receptors derive from a woman between 35 and 50 years old who had recovered from COVID-19.

In this sample, this clone turned up once. V is TRBV28 and J is TRBJ1-3; no definite D call. The CDR3 consists of 16 residues. Germline V CDR1 and CDR2: MDHEN, SYDVKM. V lost 1 base to trimming and J lost 3 bases, with 13 bases between them. The CDR3: CASSLLSEGFGNTIYF. The CDR3 DNA reads as TGTGCCAGCAGTTTATTGTCGGAGGGTTTTGGAAACACCATATATTTT.

DNA of the CDR3: TGCGCCAGCGGTGGACTAGCGGGAGGCCACAGTGAGCAGTTCTTC. Amino acid sequence: CASGGLAGGHSEQFF. V and J are TRBV5-1 and TRBJ2-1; 14 bases are shared with TRBD2. The CDR3 extends over 15 amino acids. CDR1 is SGHRS and CDR2 is YFSETQ in the germline V gene. The trim removed 7 bases at V and 9 bases at J, leaving 9 bases unmatched. The whole variable domain, filled in from reference TRBV5-1 and TRBJ2-1, reads KAGVTQTPRYLIKTRGQQVTLSCSPISGHRSVSWYQQTPGQGLQFLFEYFSETQRNKGNFPGRFSGRQFSNSRSEMNVSTLELGDSALYLCASGGLAGGHSEQFFGPGTRLTVL.

The V gene is TRBV11-2, the J gene TRBJ1-4, with 11 bases aligning to TRBD1. Germline V CDR1 and CDR2: SGHAT, FQNNGV. The V segment lost 5 bases and the J segment 8 bases; nucleotides outside the gene matches: 10. The CDR3 extends over 16 amino acids. CDR3 loop: CASSQTGTGGGEKLFF. Written as DNA, the CDR3 is TGTGCCAGCAGCCAGACCGGGACAGGGGGAGGCGAAAAACTGTTTTTT.

As to this clone: Different DNA sequences within this sample yield the same CDR3. The rearrangement joins TRBV7-2 to TRBJ2-3; 15 bases line up with TRBD2. V trimming: 5 bases; J trimming: 5 bases; junction bases outside the gene matches: 8. This CDR3 has 17 residues. Germline-derived CDR1 and CDR2 are SGHTA and FQGNSA. CDR3 protein: CASSPPGLAGGQDTQYF. Here the CDR3 DNA reads TGTGCCAGCAGCCCCCCCGGACTAGCGGGAGGGCAAGATACGCAGTATTTT. Looking up the rest from reference TRBV7-2 and TRBJ2-3 gives the full variable domain: GAGVSQSPSNKVTEKGKDVELRCDPISGHTALYWYRQSLGQGLEFLIYFQGNSAPDKSGLPSDRFSAERTGGSVSTLTIQRTQQEDSAVYLCASSPPGLAGGQDTQYFGPGTRLTVL.

The chain is built from TRBV4-3 and TRBJ1-2; TRBD1 matches 8 bases. The CDR3 contains 17 residues. With V trimmed by 0 bases and J by 3 bases, 9 bases remained unmatched. Germline CDR1 reads LGHNA; CDR2 reads YSLEER. CDR3 region: CASSQEWGTGFDYGYTF. The DNA for the CDR3 is TGCGCCAGCAGCCAAGAATGGGGGACAGGATTTGACTATGGCTACACCTTC.

The V gene is TRBV28, the J gene TRBJ1-6; D ambiguous. The germline gives CDR1 MDHEN, CDR2 SYDVKM. This CDR3 has 13 amino acids. V was trimmed by 1 base and J by 14 bases, leaving 12 bases between them. CDR3 region: CASSLSTAQSLHF. DNA for the CDR3: TGTGCCAGCAGTTTATCCACTGCCCAATCCCTCCACTTT.

The CDR3 spells CSVGQGPNYGYTF. The CDR3 DNA sequence: TGCAGCGTGGGACAGGGCCCTAACTATGGCTACACCTTC. The V call is TRBV29-1, the J call TRBJ1-2, with TRBD1 matching over 9 bases. V gave up 6 bases and J gave up 0 bases; unmatched junction bases: 2. Per the germline V gene, CDR1 is SQVTM and CDR2 is ANQGSEA. This CDR3 has 13 amino acids.

The rearrangement uses TRBV7-2 and TRBJ1-3; D may be TRBD1 (5 bases). Germline CDR1 is SGHTA and CDR2 is FQGNSA. The V end was cut by 1 base, the J end by 4 bases, with 14 bases between. This CDR3 is 16 amino acids long. The CDR3 loop is CASSLDLGGAGNTIYF. As DNA, the CDR3 is TGTGCCAGCAGCTTAGACCTGGGGGGAGCAGGAAACACCATATATTTT. Full variable domain (missing parts from reference TRBV7-2 and TRBJ1-3): GAGVSQSPSNKVTEKGKDVELRCDPISGHTALYWYRQSLGQGLEFLIYFQGNSAPDKSGLPSDRFSAERTGGSVSTLTIQRTQQEDSAVYLCASSLDLGGAGNTIYFGEGSWLTVV.

V and J are TRBV12-3 or TRBV12-4 and TRBJ1-1, with TRBD1 as a possible D gene (6 bases). The CDR3 length is 13 residues. V dropped 8 bases and J dropped 4 bases, with 14 bases sitting between them. The DNA for the CDR3 is TGTGCCAGCGGAACCGGGGGGGCCACTGAAGCTTTCTTT. Translating gives CASGTGGATEAFF.

V usage is TRBV28 and J usage is TRBJ2-3; D not resolved. The V and J ends lost 5 bases and 8 bases respectively, with 11 bases between them. Germline V lookup: CDR1 MDHEN, CDR2 SYDVKM. The CDR3 is 12 amino acids. This CDR3 reads CASSLRHATQYF. The CDR3 nucleotides are TGTGCCAGCAGTCTGCGACATGCTACGCAGTATTTT.

The chain couples TRBV25-1 to TRBJ1-1, with 7 bases aligning to TRBD1. Germline V gene lookup returns CDR1 MGHDK and CDR2 SYGVNS. Trimming removed 1 base from V and 4 bases from J; junction bases left unmatched: 6. CDR3 length: 15 residues. The CDR3 DNA reads TGTGCCAGCAGTGAATCGACAGGGAGGAGCACTGAAGCTTTCTTT. Translated: CASSESTGRSTEAFF.

The chain combines TRBV6-5 with TRBJ1-4, with D tentatively TRBD1 (6 bases). The CDR3 consists of 15 residues. The germline gives CDR1 MNHEY, CDR2 SVGAGI. Between the trimmed V and J ends, which lost 6 bases and 1 base, there was a span of 12 bases. The CDR3 DNA sequence: TGTGCCAGCAGACTAGTACAGGGAACTAATGAAAAACTGTTTTTT. Translated, it gives CASRLVQGTNEKLFF.

The rearrangement joins TRBV7-8 to TRBJ1-2, with D maybe TRBD1 (5 bases). V lost 5 bases to trimming and J lost 1 base, with 11 bases between them. The CDR3 runs to 14 residues. Germline V gives CDR1 SGHVS, CDR2 FQNEAQ. The CDR3 nucleotides are TGTGCCAGCAGCCGGGTCGACAGTAACTATGGCTACACCTTC. Translation: CASSRVDSNYGYTF.

In the case of this clone: The sample has other DNA sequences that encode this CDR3 too. The J gene is TRBJ1-4, the V gene TRBV3-1 (or the pseudogene TRBV3-2); perhaps TRBD1 as D (5 bases). Germline CDR1 is LGHDT and CDR2 is YNNKEL (reference sequence). V shed 2 bases and J shed 4 bases, with 8 bases lying between them. This CDR3 has 14 amino acids. In DNA, the CDR3 is TGTGCCAGCAGCCAACAGGGACTTAATGAAAAACTGTTTTTT. This sequence encodes CASSQQGLNEKLFF.

The rearrangement links TRBV5-1 to TRBJ2-1; 7 bases agree with TRBD1. Germline V gene data show CDR1 as SGHRS and CDR2 as YFSETQ. V lost 0 bases and J lost 9; bases outside the gene matches: 6. The CDR3 contains 14 residues. CDR3 nucleotide sequence: TGCGCCAGCAGCTTGGGGACAGGCCGGGGTGAGCAGTTCTTC. It encodes CASSLGTGRGEQFF.

V is TRBV2 and J is TRBJ2-2; 9 nucleotides align to TRBD1. This CDR3 region has 15 residues. Germline assignment: CDR1 SNHLY and CDR2 FYNNEI. The V and J ends lost 5 bases and 5 bases, in that order; junction bases with no gene match: 6. The chain's CDR3 is CASSPGQGRTGELFF. The CDR3 DNA reads as TGTGCCAGCAGTCCAGGACAGGGGAGGACCGGGGAGCTGTTTTTT.